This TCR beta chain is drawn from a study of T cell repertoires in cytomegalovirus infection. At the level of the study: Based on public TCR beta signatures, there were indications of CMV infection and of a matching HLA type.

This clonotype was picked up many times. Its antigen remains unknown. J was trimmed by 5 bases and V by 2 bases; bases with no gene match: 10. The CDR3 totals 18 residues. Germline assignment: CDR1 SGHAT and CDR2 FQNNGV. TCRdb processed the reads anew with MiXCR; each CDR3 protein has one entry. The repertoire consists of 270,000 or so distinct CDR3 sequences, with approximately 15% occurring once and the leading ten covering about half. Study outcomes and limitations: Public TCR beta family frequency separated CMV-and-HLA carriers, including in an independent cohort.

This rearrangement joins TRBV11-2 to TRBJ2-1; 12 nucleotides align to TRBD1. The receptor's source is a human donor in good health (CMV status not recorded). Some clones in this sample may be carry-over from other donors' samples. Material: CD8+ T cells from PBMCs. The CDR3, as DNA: TGTGCCAGCAGCTTATTTAGTAAGGGACAGGGGGCAGACAATGAGCAGTTCTTC. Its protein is CASSLFSKGQGADNEQFF.